The next 17 T cell receptor beta chains were all read from a single sample in a study of cytomegalovirus exposure and HLA in healthy donors. It was with 60 Vbeta and 13 Jbeta primers that the PCR ran. Clones were sequenced by immunoSEQ multiplex PCR, and TCRdb holds only the in-frame ones, with some missing. The repertoire holds around 150,000 clones, 60% to 80% seen once, with about 1% in the top ten. Sequencing was done on a sample of PBMCs. All receptors derive from a woman in her 50s in good health and CMV-seropositive.

This chain connects TRBV11-3 to TRBJ1-1; the match to TRBD1 covers 8 bases. Germline V gene sequence: CDR1 SGHNT, CDR2 YENEEA. J was trimmed by 6 bases and V by 5 bases; bases with no gene match: 5. The CDR3 extends over 13 amino acids. The CDR3 DNA follows: TGTGCCAGCAGCCTTACAGGGGGGGCTGAAGCTTTCTTT. The encoded protein is CASSLTGGAEAFF.

The V call is TRBV9, the J call TRBJ2-5; weak D call: TRBD2 (6 bases). In germline, CDR1 is SGDLS, CDR2 YYNGEE. This CDR3 region has 15 residues. V shed 0 bases and J shed 4 bases, with 13 bases lying between them. The CDR3 coding sequence is TGTGCCAGCAGCGTAGCTGCGGGGATCGGAGAGACCCAGTACTTC. It specifies CASSVAAGIGETQYF.

The chain recombines TRBV7-2 with TRBJ1-1; unclear D gene. This CDR3 is 14 amino acids long. The V end was cut by 6 bases, the J end by 2 bases, with 13 bases between. Per germline, CDR1 SGHTA and CDR2 FQGNSA. Here the CDR3 reads CASSYSITNTEAFF. Written as DNA, the CDR3 is TGTGCCAGCAGTTATTCCATAACTAACACTGAAGCTTTCTTT.

In its sample, this clone was seen a few times. The chain uses TRBV19 and TRBJ1-1, with D maybe TRBD1 (5 bases). Per the germline V gene, CDR1 is LNHDA and CDR2 is SQIVND (reference sequence). Trimming removed 4 bases from V and 10 bases from J, with 13 bases in between. CDR3 length: 12 amino acids. The CDR3 sequence is CASSRRQFSAFF. The DNA of the CDR3 is TGTGCCAGTAGTAGAAGACAGTTCTCAGCTTTCTTT.

V gene TRBV13 combines with J gene TRBJ1-1, with a tentative D call TRBD1 (5 bases). The germline CDR1 and CDR2 sequences are PRHDT and FYEKMQ (reference sequence). V was cut by 2 bases and J by 0 bases, with 22 bases left in between. The CDR3 has 19 amino acids. Here the CDR3 reads CASSLRVGDSPFLNTEAFF. CDR3 DNA sequence: TGTGCCAGCAGCTTACGTGTAGGCGACAGCCCATTTTTGAACACTGAAGCTTTCTTT. The complete variable domain, with remaining parts taken from reference TRBV13 and TRBJ1-1, reads AAGVIQSPRHLIKEKRETATLKCYPIPRHDTVYWYQQGPGQDPQFLISFYEKMQSDKGSIPDRFSAQQFSDYHSELNMSSLELGDSALYFCASSLRVGDSPFLNTEAFFGQGTRLTVV.

V usage is TRBV10-3 and J usage is TRBJ2-3; 7 nucleotides line up with TRBD2. The CDR3 length is 14 residues. Trimming cost V 0 bases and J 6 bases; bases outside gene matches: 3. CDR1 is ENHRY and CDR2 is SYGVKD in the germline V gene. The CDR3 here is CAISESAGTDTQYF. CDR3 nucleotides: TGTGCCATCAGTGAGTCAGCGGGGACTGATACGCAGTATTTT.

The chain combines TRBV23-1 with TRBJ1-2; a possible D gene is TRBD1 (6 bases). TRBV23-1 is an ORF, with its function uncertain. The V and J ends lost 11 bases and 3 bases respectively, with 13 bases between them. CDR3 length: 12 amino acids. The CDR3 coding sequence is TGCGCCGAAGGGGGACGAGACTATGGCTACACCTTC. It codes for CAEGGRDYGYTF.

The chain uses TRBV2 and TRBJ2-1; D gene unclear. V was clipped by 3 bases and J by 15 bases, with 15 bases between them. This CDR3 contains 12 residues. CDR1 is SNHLY and CDR2 is FYNNEI in the germline V gene. In DNA form, the CDR3 reads TGTGCCAGCAGTGAGAGTGGGCCAAGGCCGTTCTTC. It is translated as CASSESGPRPFF.

The CDR3 reads CASSLVGAGQGENYGYTF. CDR3 in DNA: TGTGCCAGCAGCTTAGTAGGAGCTGGACAGGGAGAAAACTATGGCTACACCTTC. The rearrangement links TRBV27 to TRBJ1-2; the match to TRBD1 covers 8 bases. The CDR3 contains 18 residues. V lost 6 bases to trimming and J lost 2 bases; unmatched junction nucleotides: 17. Looked up from germline, CDR1 is MNHEY and CDR2 is SMNVEV (reference sequence).

The chain recombines TRBV29-1 with TRBJ2-3; D is possibly TRBD2 (5 bases). The germline V gene encodes CDR1 SQVTM and CDR2 ANQGSEA. The CDR3 contains 14 residues. Trimming took off 3 bases at V and 0 bases at J, with 10 bases between the two ends. The CDR3 sequence is CSVDNGVSTDTQYF. The CDR3 coding sequence is TGCAGCGTTGACAACGGGGTCAGCACAGATACGCAGTATTTT.

The chain links TRBV7-2 to TRBJ1-5, with 7 bases identical to TRBD1. Germline loops: CDR1 SGHTA, CDR2 FQGNSA. The CDR3 covers 15 residues. Trimming removed 5 bases from V and 6 bases from J; junction bases left unmatched: 10. CDR3 sequence reads: CASSPTGALVQPQHF. The DNA for the CDR3 is TGTGCCAGCAGCCCTACAGGGGCCCTCGTTCAGCCCCAGCATTTT.

The chain employs TRBV2 and TRBJ2-1; 8 bases fit TRBD1. Germline V gene sequence: CDR1 SNHLY, CDR2 FYNNEI. The length of the CDR3 is 17 residues. J gave up 6 bases and V 3 bases, and 13 bases lay outside the gene matches. CDR3 sequence reads: CASSDGDRLVGINEQFF. The CDR3 coding sequence is TGTGCCAGCAGTGACGGGGACAGGCTAGTCGGGATCAATGAGCAGTTCTTC.

This chain connects TRBV5-6 to TRBJ2-7, with 9 bases fitting TRBD1. J lost 7 bases, V lost 4 bases, and 15 bases had no gene match. CDR1 is SGHDT, CDR2 YYEEEE, per germline. CDR3 length: 16 amino acids. This CDR3 is CASSRPSGTGTREQYF. CDR3 nucleotide sequence: TGTGCCAGCAGCCGCCCTTCCGGGACAGGGACGCGGGAGCAGTACTTC.

The chain recombines TRBV12-5 with TRBJ2-3, with TRBD1 as a possible D gene (6 bases). Germline CDR1 is LGHNT and CDR2 is FRNRAP. There are 16 residues in the CDR3. Trimming stripped 1 base from V and 5 bases from J, with 16 bases between. The CDR3 nucleotides read TGTGCTAGTGGTTTGGCCCTAAACAGGGTCCTAGATACGCAGTATTTT. It specifies CASGLALNRVLDTQYF.

This clone has more than one count but fewer than ten. This chain links TRBV5-6 with TRBJ2-1; D possibly corresponds to TRBD2 (6 bases). Germline V gives CDR1 SGHDT, CDR2 YYEEEE. This CDR3 has 15 residues. Trimming left V 3 bases short and J 4 bases short, with 14 bases between. CDR3 DNA: TGTGCCAGCAGCTCTGGGGCGGGATCTTACAATGAGCAGTTCTTC. Translating it yields CASSSGAGSYNEQFF. Together with reference TRBV5-6 and TRBJ2-1, the CDR3 gives the full variable domain: DAGVTQSPTHLIKTRGQQVTLRCSPKSGHDTVSWYQQALGQGPQFIFQYYEEEERQRGNFPDRFSGHQFPNYSSELNVNALLLGDSALYLCASSSGAGSYNEQFFGPGTRLTVL.

The genes are TRBV5-1 and TRBJ2-5, with 11 bases aligning to TRBD2. J was trimmed by 2 bases and V by 5 bases; bases with no gene match: 8. CDR1 is SGHRS and CDR2 is YFSETQ in the germline V gene. The CDR3 has 16 amino acids. CDR3 coding DNA: TGCGCCAGCAGTCCCAGACTAGCGGGGTATCAAGAGACCCAGTACTTC. Protein: CASSPRLAGYQETQYF.

J is TRBJ1-2 and V is TRBV4-1; D is perhaps TRBD1 (5 bases). Trimming cost V 3 bases and J 6 bases, with 17 bases left between them. From germline, CDR1 is MGHRA and CDR2 YSYEKL. The length of the CDR3 is 15 residues. The CDR3 coding sequence is TGCGCCAGCAGCCAGAGGGAGGGGATCGAAGATGGCTACACCTTC. This sequence encodes CASSQREGIEDGYTF.